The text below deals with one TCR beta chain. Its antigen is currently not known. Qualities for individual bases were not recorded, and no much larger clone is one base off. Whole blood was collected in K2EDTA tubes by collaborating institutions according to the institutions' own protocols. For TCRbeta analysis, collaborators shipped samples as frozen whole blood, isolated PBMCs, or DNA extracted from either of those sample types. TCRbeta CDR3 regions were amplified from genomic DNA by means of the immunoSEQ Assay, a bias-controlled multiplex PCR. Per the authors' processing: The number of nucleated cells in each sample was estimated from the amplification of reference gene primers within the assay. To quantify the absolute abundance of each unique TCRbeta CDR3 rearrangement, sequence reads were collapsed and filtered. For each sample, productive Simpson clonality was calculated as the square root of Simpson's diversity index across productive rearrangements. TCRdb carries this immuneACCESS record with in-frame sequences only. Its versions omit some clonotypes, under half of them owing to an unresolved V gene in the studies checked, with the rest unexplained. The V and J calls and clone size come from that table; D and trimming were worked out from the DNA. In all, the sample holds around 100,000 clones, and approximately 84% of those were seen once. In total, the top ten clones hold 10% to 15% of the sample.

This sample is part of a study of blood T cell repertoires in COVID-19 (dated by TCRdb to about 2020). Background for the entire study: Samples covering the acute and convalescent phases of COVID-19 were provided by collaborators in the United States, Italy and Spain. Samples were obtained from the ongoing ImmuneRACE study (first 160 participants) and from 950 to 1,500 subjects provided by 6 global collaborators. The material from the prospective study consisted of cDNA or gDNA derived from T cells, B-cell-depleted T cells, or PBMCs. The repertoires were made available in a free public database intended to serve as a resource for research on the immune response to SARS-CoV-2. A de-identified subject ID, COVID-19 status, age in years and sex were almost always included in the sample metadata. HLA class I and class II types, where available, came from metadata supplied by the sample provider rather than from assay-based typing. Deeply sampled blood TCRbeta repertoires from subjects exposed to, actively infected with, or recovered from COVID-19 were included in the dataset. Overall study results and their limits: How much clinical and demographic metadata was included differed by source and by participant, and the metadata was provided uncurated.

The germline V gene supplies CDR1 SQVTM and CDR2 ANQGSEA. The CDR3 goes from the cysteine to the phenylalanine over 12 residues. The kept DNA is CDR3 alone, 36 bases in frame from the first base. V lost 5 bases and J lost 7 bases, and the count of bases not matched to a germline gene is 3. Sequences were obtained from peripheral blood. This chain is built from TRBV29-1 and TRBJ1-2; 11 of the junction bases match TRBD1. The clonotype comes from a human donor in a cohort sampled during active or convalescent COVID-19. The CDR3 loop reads CSVPGQGGGYTF. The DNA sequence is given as TGCAGCGTTCCGGGACAGGGGGGTGGCTACACCTTC.